This T cell receptor (beta chain) derives from a study of beta chain features in type 1 diabetes. Sequenced material consisted of expressed TCRB transcripts (all of the isolated RNA was reverse transcribed). Data came from immunoSEQ multiplex PCR; TCRdb stores just in-frame clones and leaves some out. The sample holds 150,000 or so clones; about 44% are singletons and the top ten take 0.35% to 0.5%. A few counts support this clone. Trimming stripped 2 bases from V and 6 bases from J, with 7 bases between. Germline V lookup: CDR1 SEHNR, CDR2 FQNEAQ (reference sequence). The CDR3 has 12 amino acids. This clonotype was obtained from a young man in good health. This sequence joins TRBV7-9 and TRBJ1-2; D not resolved. Input material: Tregs from blood. CDR3 nucleotides: TGTGCCAGCAGCTTACTTACGGATGGCTACACCTTC. Its protein is CASSLLTDGYTF.